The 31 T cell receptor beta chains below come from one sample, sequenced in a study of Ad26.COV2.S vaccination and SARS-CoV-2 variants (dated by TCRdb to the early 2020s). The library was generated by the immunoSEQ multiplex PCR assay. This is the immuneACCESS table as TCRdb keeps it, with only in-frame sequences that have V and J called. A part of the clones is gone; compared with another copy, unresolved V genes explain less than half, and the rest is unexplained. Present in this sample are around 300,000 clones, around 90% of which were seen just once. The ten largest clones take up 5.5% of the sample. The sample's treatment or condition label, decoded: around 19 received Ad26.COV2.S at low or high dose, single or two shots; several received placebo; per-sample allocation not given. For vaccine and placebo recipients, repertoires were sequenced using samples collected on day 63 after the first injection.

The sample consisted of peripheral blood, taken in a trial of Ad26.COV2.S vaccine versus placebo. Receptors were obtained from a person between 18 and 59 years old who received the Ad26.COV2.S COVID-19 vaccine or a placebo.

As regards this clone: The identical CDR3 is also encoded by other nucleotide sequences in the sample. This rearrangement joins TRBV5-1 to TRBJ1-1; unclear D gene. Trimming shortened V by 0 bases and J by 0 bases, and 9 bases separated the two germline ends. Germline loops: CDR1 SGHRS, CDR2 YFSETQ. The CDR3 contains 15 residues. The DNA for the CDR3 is TGCGCCAGCAGCTTGGAAGAAGCCATGAACACTGAAGCTTTCTTT. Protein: CASSLEEAMNTEAFF. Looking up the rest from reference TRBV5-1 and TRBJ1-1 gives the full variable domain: KAGVTQTPRYLIKTRGQQVTLSCSPISGHRSVSWYQQTPGQGLQFLFEYFSETQRNKGNFPGRFSGRQFSNSRSEMNVSTLELGDSALYLCASSLEEAMNTEAFFGQGTRLTVV.

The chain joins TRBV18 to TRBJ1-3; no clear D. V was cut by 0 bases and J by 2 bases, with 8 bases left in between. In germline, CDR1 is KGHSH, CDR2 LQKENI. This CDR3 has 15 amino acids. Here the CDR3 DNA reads TGTGCCAGCTCACCACCGGGGATTCCTGGAAACACCATATATTTT. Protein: CASSPPGIPGNTIYF.

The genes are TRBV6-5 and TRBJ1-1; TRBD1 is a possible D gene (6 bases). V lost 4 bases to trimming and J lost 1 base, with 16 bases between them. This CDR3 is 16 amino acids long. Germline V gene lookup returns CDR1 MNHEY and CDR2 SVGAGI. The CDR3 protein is CASSLYPGDGNTEAFF. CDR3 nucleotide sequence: TGTGCCAGCAGTTTATACCCAGGGGACGGGAACACTGAAGCTTTCTTT.

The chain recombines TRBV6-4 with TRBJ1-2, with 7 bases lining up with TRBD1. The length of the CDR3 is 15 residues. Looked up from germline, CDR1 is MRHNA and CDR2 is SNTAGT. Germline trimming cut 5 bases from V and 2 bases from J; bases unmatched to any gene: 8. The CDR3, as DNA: TGTGCCAGCAGTTTTGGGACAGACCTAAACTATGGCTACACCTTC. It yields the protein CASSFGTDLNYGYTF.

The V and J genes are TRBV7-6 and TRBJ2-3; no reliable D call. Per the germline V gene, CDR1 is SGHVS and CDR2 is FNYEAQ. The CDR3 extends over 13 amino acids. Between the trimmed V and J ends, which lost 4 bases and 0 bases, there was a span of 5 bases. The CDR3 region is CASSSTSTDTQYF. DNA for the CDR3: TGTGCCAGCAGCTCTACTAGCACAGATACGCAGTATTTT.

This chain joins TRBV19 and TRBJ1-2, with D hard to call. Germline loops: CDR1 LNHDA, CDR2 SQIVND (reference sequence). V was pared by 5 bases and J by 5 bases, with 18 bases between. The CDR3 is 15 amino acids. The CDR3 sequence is CASSPLLGDGYGYTF. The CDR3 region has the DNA TGTGCCAGTAGTCCCCTTTTAGGTGATGGGTATGGCTACACCTTC.

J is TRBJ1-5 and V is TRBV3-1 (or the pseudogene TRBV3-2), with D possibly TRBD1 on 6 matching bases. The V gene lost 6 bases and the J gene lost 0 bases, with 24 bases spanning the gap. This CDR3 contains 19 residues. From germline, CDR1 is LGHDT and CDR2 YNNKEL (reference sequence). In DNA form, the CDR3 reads TGTGCCAGCAGTCGCGGACAGTCCCCCTCGGTTTATAGCAATCAGCCCCAGCATTTT. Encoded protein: CASSRGQSPSVYSNQPQHF.

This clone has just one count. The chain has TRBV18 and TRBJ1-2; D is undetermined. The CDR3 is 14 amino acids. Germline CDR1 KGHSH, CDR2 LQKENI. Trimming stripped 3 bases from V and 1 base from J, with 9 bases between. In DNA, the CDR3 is TGTGCCAGCTCACCTCAGAAGGATAACTATGGCTACACCTTC. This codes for CASSPQKDNYGYTF.

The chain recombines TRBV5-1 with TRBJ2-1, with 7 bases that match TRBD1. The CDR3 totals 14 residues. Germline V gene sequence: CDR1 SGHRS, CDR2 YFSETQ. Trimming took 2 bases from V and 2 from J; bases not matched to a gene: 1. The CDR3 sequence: CASSLGTAYNEQFF. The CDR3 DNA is TGCGCCAGCAGCTTAGGGACAGCCTACAATGAGCAGTTCTTC.

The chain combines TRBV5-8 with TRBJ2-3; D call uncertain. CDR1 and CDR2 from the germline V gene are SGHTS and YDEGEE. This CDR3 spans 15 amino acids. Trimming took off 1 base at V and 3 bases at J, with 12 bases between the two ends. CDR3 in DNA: TGTGCCAGCAGCTTGTCCCCCGGCCTGACAGATACGCAGTATTTT. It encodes CASSLSPGLTDTQYF.

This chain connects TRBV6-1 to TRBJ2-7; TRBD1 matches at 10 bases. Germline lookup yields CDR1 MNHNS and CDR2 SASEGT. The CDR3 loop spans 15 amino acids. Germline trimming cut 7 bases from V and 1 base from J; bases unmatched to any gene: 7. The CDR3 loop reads CASTSRDRGSYEQYF. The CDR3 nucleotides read TGTGCCAGCACCTCCCGGGACAGGGGATCCTACGAGCAGTACTTC.

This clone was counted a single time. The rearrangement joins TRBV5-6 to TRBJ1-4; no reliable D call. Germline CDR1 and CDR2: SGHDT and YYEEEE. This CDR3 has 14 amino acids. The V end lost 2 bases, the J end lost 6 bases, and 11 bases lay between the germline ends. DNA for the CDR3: TGTGCCAGCAGCTTTCGGGGTGGGGATGAAAAACTGTTTTTT. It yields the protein CASSFRGGDEKLFF.

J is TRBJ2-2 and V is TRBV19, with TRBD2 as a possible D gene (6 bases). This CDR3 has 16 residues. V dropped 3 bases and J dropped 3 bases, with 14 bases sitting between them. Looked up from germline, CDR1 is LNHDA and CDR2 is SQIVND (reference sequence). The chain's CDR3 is CASSISSGGYTGELFF. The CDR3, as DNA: TGTGCCAGTAGTATTAGCTCTGGGGGGTACACCGGGGAGCTGTTTTTT.

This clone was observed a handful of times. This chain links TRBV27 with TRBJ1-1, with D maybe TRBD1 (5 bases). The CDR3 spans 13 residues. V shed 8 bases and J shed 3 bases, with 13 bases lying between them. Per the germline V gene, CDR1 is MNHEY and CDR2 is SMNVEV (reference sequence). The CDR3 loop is CASGDRTYTEAFF. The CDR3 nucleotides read TGTGCCAGCGGGGATAGGACATACACTGAAGCTTTCTTT.

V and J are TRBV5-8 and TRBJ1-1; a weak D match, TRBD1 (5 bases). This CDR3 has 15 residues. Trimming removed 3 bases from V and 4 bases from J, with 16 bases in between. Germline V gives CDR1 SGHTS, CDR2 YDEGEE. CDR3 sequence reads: CASSSGHTRPTEAFF. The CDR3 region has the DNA TGTGCCAGCAGCTCTGGACACACTCGTCCCACTGAAGCTTTCTTT.

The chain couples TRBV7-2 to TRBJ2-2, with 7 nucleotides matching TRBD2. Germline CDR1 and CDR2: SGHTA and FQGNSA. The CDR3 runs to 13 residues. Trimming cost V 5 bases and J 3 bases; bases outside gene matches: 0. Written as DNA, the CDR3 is TGTGCCAGCAGCCGGGGGGACACCGGGGAGCTGTTTTTT. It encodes CASSRGDTGELFF.

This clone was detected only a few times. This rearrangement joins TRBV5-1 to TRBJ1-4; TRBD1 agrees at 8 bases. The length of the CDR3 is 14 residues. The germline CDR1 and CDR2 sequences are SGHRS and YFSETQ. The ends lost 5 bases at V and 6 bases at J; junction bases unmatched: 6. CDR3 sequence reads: CASSSAGGYEKLFF. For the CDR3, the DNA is TGCGCCAGCAGTTCCGCAGGGGGCTATGAAAAACTGTTTTTT. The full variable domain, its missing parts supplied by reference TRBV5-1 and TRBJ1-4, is KAGVTQTPRYLIKTRGQQVTLSCSPISGHRSVSWYQQTPGQGLQFLFEYFSETQRNKGNFPGRFSGRQFSNSRSEMNVSTLELGDSALYLCASSSAGGYEKLFFGSGTQLSVL.

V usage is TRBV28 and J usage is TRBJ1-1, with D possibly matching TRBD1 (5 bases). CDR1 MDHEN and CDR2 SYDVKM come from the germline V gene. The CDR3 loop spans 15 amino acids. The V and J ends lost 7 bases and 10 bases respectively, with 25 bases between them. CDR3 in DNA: TGTGCCAGCAACCCTGGGCCGGGGCCGGGGGTAGGAGCTTTCTTT. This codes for CASNPGPGPGVGAFF.

The CDR3 here is CASSPGLAGAQETQYF. For the CDR3, the DNA is TGTGCCAGCTCACCCGGACTAGCGGGGGCCCAAGAGACCCAGTACTTC. V is TRBV18 and J is TRBJ2-5, with 13 bases fitting TRBD2. V gave up 3 bases and J gave up 1 base; unmatched junction bases: 2. Germline V lookup: CDR1 KGHSH, CDR2 LQKENI. The CDR3 covers 16 residues.

CDR3 DNA sequence: TGTGCCAGTAGTATAGATCTTTCTAACGGGGCTTTCTTT. It translates to CASSIDLSNGAFF. The chain employs TRBV19 and TRBJ1-1; D not certain. Germline V CDR1 and CDR2: LNHDA, SQIVND (reference sequence). The CDR3 sequence is 13 residues long. Deletions cut 0 bases from V and 11 bases from J, with 13 bases between. Together with reference TRBV19 and TRBJ1-1, the CDR3 gives the full variable domain: DGGITQSPKYLFRKEGQNVTLSCEQNLNHDAMYWYRQDPGQGLRLIYYSQIVNDFQKGDIAEGYSVSREKKESFPLTVTSAQKNPTAFYLCASSIDLSNGAFFGQGTRLTVV.

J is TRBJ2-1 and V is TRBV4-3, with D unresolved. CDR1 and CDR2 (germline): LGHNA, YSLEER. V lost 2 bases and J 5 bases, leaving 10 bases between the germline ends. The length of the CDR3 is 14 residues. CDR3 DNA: TGCGCCAGCAGCCAACCCGGGCCACACAATGAGCAGTTCTTC. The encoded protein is CASSQPGPHNEQFF.

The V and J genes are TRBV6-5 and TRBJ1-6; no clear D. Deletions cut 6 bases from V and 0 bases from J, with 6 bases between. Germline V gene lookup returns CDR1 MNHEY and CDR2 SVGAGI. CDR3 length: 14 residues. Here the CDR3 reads CASRASSYNSPLHF. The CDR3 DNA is TGTGCCAGCAGAGCTAGCTCCTATAATTCACCCCTCCACTTT.

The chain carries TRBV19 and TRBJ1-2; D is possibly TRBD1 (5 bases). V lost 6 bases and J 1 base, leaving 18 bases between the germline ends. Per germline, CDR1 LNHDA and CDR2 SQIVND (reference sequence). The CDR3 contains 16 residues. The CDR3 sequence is CASSLIERGLNYGYTF. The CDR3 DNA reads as TGTGCCAGTAGCTTGATTGAGAGGGGCCTTAACTATGGCTACACCTTC.

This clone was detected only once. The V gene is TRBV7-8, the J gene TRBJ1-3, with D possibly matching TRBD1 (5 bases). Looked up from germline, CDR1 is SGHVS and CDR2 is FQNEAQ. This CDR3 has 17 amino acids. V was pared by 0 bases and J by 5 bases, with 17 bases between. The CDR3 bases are TGTGCCAGCAGCTTAGCGCGAAGGGGTGATCGGAGAAACACCATATATTTT. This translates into CASSLARRGDRRNTIYF.

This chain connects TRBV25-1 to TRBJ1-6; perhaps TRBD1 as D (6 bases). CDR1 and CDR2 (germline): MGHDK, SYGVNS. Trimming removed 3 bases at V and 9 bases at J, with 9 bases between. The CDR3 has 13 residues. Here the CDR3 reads CASSEAGVSPLHF. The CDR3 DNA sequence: TGTGCCAGCAGTGAGGCAGGGGTTTCACCCCTCCACTTT.

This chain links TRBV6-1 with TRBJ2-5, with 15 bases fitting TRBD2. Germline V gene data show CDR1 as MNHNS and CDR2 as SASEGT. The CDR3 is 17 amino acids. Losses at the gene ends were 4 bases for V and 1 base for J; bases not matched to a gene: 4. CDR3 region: CASSAGLAGGIQETQYF. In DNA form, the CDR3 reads TGTGCCAGCAGTGCCGGACTAGCGGGGGGGATCCAAGAGACCCAGTACTTC.

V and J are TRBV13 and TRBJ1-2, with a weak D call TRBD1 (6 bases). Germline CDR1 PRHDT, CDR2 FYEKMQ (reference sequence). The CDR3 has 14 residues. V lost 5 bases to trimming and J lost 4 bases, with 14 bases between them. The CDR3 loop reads CASSLRTVGYGYTF. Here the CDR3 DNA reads TGTGCCAGCAGCCTACGGACAGTTGGCTATGGCTACACCTTC. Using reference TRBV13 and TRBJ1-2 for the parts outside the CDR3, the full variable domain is AAGVIQSPRHLIKEKRETATLKCYPIPRHDTVYWYQQGPGQDPQFLISFYEKMQSDKGSIPDRFSAQQFSDYHSELNMSSLELGDSALYFCASSLRTVGYGYTFGSGTRLTVV.

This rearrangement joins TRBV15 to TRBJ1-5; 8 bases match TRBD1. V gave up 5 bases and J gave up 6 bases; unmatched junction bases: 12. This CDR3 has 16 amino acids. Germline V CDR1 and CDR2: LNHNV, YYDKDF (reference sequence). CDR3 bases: TGTGCCACCAGCTCCGGGACAGGAGGTGTTCTTCAGCCCCAGCATTTT. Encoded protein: CATSSGTGGVLQPQHF.

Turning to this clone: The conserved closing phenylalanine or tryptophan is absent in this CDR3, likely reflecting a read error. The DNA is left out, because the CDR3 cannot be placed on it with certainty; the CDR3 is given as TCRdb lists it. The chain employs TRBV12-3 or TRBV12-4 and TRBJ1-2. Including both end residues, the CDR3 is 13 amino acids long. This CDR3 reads CASSLIGVIDGYL.

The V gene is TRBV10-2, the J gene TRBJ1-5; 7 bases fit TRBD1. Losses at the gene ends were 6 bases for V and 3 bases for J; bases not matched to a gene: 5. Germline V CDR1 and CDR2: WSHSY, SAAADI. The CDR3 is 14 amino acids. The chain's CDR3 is CASSLDRDNQPQHF. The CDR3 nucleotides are TGCGCCAGCAGCCTCGACAGGGACAATCAGCCCCAGCATTTT.

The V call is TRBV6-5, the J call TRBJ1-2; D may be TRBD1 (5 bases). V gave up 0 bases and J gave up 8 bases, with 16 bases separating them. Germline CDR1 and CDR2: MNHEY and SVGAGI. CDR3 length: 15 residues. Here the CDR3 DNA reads TGTGCCAGCAGTTACTCCGCGGGCGGCAGGGACGGCTACACCTTC. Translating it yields CASSYSAGGRDGYTF.